This T cell receptor beta chain stems from a study of cytomegalovirus exposure and HLA in healthy donors. Study-wide findings and caveats: Later analysis identified several of the most significant clusters that appeared linked to common viral pathogens. While the bulk of TCR sequences proved rare, some public TCRs turned up in many donors. Relative to the roughly 640-donor mean, N-insertions were reportedly fewer in an Asian-associated ancestry cluster in a later analysis.

Samples came from healthy bone marrow donors. Per the germline V gene, CDR1 is LGHNA and CDR2 is YSLEER. The CDR3 has 15 amino acids. V gave up 0 bases and J gave up 6 bases; unmatched junction bases: 6. This clone turned up a few times. Its antigen remains unknown. Amplification used 60 Vbeta primers and 13 Jbeta primers. The data were produced by immunoSEQ multiplex PCR, yet TCRdb's version contains in-frame clones alone and is incomplete. The profile shows roughly 66,000 clones, roughly 66% of them singletons. V and J are TRBV4-3 and TRBJ2-3; 7 bases agree with TRBD1. The sample was PBMCs. This TCR was sampled from a woman between 45 and 60 years old in good health and CMV-seronegative. The CDR3 DNA sequence: TGCGCCAGCAGCCAAGATCCGACAGGGACGGATACGCAGTATTTT. Its protein is CASSQDPTGTDTQYF.